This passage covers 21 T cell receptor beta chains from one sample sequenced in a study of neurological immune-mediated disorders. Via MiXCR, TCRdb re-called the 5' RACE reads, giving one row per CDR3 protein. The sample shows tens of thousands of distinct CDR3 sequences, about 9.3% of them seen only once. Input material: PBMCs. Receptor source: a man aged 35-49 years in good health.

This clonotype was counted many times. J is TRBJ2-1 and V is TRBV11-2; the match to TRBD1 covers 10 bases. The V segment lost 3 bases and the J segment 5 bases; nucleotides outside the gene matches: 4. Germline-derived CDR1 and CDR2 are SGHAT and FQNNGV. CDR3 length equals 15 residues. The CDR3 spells CASSFRQGANNEQFF. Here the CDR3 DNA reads TGTGCCAGCAGCTTCCGACAGGGGGCCAACAATGAGCAGTTCTTC.

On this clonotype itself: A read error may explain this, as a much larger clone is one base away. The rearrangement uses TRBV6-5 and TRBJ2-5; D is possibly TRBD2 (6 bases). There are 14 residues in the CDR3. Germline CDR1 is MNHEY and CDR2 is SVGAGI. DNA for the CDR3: TGTGCCAGCAGTGGGTATGGAGGGGAAGAGACCCGGTACTTC. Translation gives CASSGYGGEETRYF.

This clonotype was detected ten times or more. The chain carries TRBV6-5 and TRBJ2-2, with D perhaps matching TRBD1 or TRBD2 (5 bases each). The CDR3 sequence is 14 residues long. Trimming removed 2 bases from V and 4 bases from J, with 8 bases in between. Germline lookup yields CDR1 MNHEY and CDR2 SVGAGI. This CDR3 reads CASSYEGLTGELFF. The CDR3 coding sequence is TGTGCCAGCAGTTACGAGGGGCTCACCGGGGAGCTGTTTTTT.

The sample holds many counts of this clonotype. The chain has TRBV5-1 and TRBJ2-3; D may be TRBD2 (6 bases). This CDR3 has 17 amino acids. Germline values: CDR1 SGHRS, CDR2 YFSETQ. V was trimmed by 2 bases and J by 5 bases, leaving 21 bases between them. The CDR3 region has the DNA TGCGCCAGCAGCTTACACGGAGGGGCTGTGGGGATAGATACGCAGTATTTT. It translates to CASSLHGGAVGIDTQYF. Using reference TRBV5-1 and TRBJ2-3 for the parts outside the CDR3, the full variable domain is KAGVTQTPRYLIKTRGQQVTLSCSPISGHRSVSWYQQTPGQGLQFLFEYFSETQRNKGNFPGRFSGRQFSNSRSEMNVSTLELGDSALYLCASSLHGGAVGIDTQYFGPGTRLTVL.

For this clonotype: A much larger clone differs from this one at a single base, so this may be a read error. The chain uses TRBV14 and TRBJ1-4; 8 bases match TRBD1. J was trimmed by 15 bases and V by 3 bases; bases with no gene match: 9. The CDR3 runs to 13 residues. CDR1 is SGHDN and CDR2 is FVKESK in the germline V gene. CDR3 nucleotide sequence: TGTGCCAGCAGCCAGGTCGGACAGGGACGGATGTTTTTT. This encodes CASSQVGQGRMFF.

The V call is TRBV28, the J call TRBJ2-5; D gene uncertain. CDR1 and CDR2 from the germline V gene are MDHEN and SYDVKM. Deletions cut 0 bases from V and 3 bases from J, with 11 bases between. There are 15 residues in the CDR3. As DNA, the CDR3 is TGTGCCAGCAGTTTATGTCCCATTGGGGAAGAGACCCAGTACTTC. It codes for CASSLCPIGEETQYF.

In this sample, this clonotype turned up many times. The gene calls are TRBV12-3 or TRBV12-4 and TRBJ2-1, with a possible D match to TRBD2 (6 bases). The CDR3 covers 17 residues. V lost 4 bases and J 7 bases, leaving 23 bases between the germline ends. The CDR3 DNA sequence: TGTGCCAGCAGTTCGACGGGGGTTGCTAGGATGTTGAATGAGCAGTTCTTC. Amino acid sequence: CASSSTGVARMLNEQFF.

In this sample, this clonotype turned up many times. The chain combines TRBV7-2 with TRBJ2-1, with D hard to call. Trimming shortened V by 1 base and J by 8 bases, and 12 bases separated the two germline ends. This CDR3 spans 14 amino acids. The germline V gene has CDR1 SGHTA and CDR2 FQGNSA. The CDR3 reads CASSLDGPLDEQFF. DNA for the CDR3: TGTGCCAGCAGCTTAGACGGTCCCCTAGATGAGCAGTTCTTC.

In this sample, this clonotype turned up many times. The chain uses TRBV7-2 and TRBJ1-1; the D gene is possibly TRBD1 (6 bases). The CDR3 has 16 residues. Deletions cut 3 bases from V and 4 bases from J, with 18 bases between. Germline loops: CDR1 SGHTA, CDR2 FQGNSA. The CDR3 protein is CASSFREIRGGTEAFF. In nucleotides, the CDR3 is TGTGCCAGCAGCTTTCGGGAAATACGAGGGGGCACTGAAGCTTTCTTT.

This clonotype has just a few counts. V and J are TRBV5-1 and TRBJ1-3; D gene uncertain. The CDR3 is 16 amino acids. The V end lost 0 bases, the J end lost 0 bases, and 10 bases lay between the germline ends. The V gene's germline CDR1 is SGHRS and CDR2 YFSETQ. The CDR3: CASSLEIGSSGNTIYF. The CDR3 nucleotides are TGCGCCAGCAGCTTGGAAATAGGGAGCTCTGGAAACACCATATATTTT. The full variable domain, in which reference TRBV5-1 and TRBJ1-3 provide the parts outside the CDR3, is KAGVTQTPRYLIKTRGQQVTLSCSPISGHRSVSWYQQTPGQGLQFLFEYFSETQRNKGNFPGRFSGRQFSNSRSEMNVSTLELGDSALYLCASSLEIGSSGNTIYFGEGSWLTVV.

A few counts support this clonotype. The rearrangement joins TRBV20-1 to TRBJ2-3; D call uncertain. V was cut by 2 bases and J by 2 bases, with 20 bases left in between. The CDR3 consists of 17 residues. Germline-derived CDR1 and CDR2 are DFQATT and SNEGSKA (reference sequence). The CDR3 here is CSARNREGPLPTDTQYF. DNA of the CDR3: TGCAGTGCTAGAAACCGAGAAGGACCCCTTCCCACAGATACGCAGTATTTT.

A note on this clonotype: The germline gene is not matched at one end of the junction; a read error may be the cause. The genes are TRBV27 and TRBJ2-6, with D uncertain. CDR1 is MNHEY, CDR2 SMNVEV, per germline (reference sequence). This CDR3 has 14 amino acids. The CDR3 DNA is TGTGTCAGCAACCTCCAGCTGGGGGCCAACGTCCTGACTTTC. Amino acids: CVSNLQLGANVLTF.

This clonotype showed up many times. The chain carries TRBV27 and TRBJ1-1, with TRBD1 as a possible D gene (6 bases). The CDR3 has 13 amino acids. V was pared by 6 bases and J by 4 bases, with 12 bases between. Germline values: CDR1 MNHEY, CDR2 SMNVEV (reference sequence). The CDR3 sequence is CASRKGGGTEAFF. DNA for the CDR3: TGTGCCAGCAGGAAAGGGGGGGGCACTGAAGCTTTCTTT.

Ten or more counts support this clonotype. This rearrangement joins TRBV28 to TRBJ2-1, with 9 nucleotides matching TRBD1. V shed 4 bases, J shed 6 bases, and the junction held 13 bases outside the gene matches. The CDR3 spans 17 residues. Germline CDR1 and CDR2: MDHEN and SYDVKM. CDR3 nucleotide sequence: TGTGCCAGCAGTTACCCTCCCGGGACAGGGATCGGCAATGAGCAGTTCTTC. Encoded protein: CASSYPPGTGIGNEQFF.

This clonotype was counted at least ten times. The CDR3 region has the DNA TGTGCCAGCAGCTTGATCGGCACTGAAGCTTTCTTT. It yields the protein CASSLIGTEAFF. The chain recombines TRBV5-6 with TRBJ1-1, with D unresolved. In germline, CDR1 is SGHDT, CDR2 YYEEEE. This CDR3 comprises 12 residues. Trimming took 1 base from V and 4 from J, leaving 5 bases between them.

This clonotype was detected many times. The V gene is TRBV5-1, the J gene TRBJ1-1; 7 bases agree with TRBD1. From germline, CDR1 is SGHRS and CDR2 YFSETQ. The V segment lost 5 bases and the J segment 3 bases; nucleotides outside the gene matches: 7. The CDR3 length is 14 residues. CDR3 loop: CASRKQGTDTEAFF. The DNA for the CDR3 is TGCGCCAGCAGGAAGCAAGGGACAGACACTGAAGCTTTCTTT.

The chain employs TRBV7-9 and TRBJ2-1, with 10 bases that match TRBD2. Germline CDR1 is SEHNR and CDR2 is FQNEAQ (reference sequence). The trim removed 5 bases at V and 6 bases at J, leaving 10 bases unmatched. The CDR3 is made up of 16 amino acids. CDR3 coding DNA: TGTGCCAGCAGCCCATTAGTTAGCGGGGGGTTCAATGAGCAGTTCTTC. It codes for CASSPLVSGGFNEQFF.

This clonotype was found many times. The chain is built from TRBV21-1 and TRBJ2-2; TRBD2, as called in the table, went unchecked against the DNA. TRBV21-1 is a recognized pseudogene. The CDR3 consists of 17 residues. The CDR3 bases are TGTGCCAGCAGCAAAGCCCGCTTCGAGGCCGCCAGCGGGGAGCTGTTTTTT. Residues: CASSKARFEAASGELFF.

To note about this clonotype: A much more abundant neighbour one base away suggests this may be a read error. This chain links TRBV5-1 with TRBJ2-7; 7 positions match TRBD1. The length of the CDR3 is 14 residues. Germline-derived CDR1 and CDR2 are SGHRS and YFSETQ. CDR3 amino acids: CASRPGTVSYEQHF. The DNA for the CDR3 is TGCGCCAGCAGACCCGGGACAGTTAGCTACGAGCAGCACTTC.

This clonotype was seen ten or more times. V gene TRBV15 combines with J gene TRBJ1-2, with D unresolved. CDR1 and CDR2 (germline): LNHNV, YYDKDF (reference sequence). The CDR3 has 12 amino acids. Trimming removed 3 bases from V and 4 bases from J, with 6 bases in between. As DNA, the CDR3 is TGTGCCACCAGCAGGGAATCCTATGGCTACACCTTC. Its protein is CATSRESYGYTF.

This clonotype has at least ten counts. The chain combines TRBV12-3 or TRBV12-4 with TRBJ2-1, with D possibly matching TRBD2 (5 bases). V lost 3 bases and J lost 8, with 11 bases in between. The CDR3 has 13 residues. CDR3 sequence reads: CASSFSGIDEQFF. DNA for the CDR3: TGTGCCAGCAGTTTTTCGGGGATCGATGAGCAGTTCTTC.